The 7 T cell receptor beta chains below were found in one sample sequenced in a study of CD8 T cells in ankylosing spondylitis. TCRdb passed the 5' RACE reads through MiXCR, listing each CDR3 protein once. Of more than 150,000 distinct CDR3 sequences listed, roughly 18% are singletons. The material sequenced was blood, either unsorted or a sorted T cell fraction (not recorded which). Receptors originate from a male donor aged 5 to 30 with ankylosing spondylitis or in good health (not recorded which).

This clonotype was seen at least ten times. The genes are TRBV10-3 and TRBJ2-1; 8 bases agree with TRBD2. The V segment lost 3 bases and the J segment 0 bases; nucleotides outside the gene matches: 4. From germline, CDR1 is ENHRY and CDR2 SYGVKD. CDR3 length equals 16 residues. The CDR3 DNA reads as TGTGCCATCAGTGATGCCGCGGGAGGCTCCTACAATGAGCAGTTCTTC. This codes for CAISDAAGGSYNEQFF.

This chain links TRBV5-1 with TRBJ2-7; 8 positions match TRBD1. Losses at the gene ends were 3 bases for V and 6 bases for J; bases not matched to a gene: 5. The CDR3 runs to 13 residues. Germline loops: CDR1 SGHRS, CDR2 YFSETQ. This CDR3 reads CASSSTGVAEQYF. CDR3 DNA sequence: TGCGCCAGCAGCTCGACAGGGGTGGCCGAGCAGTACTTC.

This clonotype was recorded at least ten times. This chain uses TRBV4-1 with TRBJ1-2; D not certain. V was cut by 5 bases and J by 2 bases, with 9 bases left in between. Germline V gene lookup returns CDR1 MGHRA and CDR2 YSYEKL. The length of the CDR3 is 13 residues. The CDR3 here is CASSSTTNYGYTF. CDR3 nucleotide sequence: TGCGCCAGCAGCAGCACTACAAACTATGGCTACACCTTC.

This clonotype was observed at least ten times. The chain couples TRBV12-3 or TRBV12-4 to TRBJ2-7; a weak D match, TRBD2 (7 bases). There are 13 residues in the CDR3. The germline V and J ends were trimmed by 2 bases and 5 bases, with 10 bases remaining between them. CDR3 DNA sequence: TGTGCCAGCAGTTTATTGCGGGGGCACGAGCAGTACTTC. Translating it yields CASSLLRGHEQYF.

This clonotype was seen ten or more times. The rearrangement uses TRBV11-1 and TRBJ1-1, with TRBD1 as a possible D gene (6 bases). In germline, CDR1 is SGHAT, CDR2 FQDESV (reference sequence). V lost 6 bases and J lost 1, with 21 bases in between. The CDR3 consists of 17 residues. The CDR3 protein is CASRRRSAGASNTEAFF. CDR3 coding DNA: TGTGCCAGCAGACGACGCAGTGCGGGGGCCTCGAACACTGAAGCTTTCTTT.

This clonotype was counted at least ten times. The chain carries TRBV12-3 or TRBV12-4 and TRBJ2-7; 9 positions agree with TRBD1. This CDR3 region has 17 residues. J lost 0 bases, V lost 5 bases, and 11 bases had no gene match. The CDR3 DNA reads as TGTGCCAGCAGTCCGGGACAGGGTAGTCCGGGCTCCTACGAGCAGTACGTC. Translated, it gives CASSPGQGSPGSYEQYV.

This clonotype was observed many times. The chain uses TRBV24-1 and TRBJ2-2, with no clear D. Deletions cut 0 bases from V and 4 bases from J, with 5 bases between. Per the germline V gene, CDR1 is KGHDR and CDR2 is SFDVKD. The CDR3 is made up of 14 amino acids. CDR3 in DNA: TGTGCCACCAGTGATTTGTTGAGCACCGGGGAGCTGTTTTTT. Protein product: CATSDLLSTGELFF.